The 9 T cell receptor beta chains below were found in one sample sequenced in a study of cytomegalovirus exposure and HLA in healthy donors. Repertoires were generated with immunoSEQ multiplex PCR, while TCRdb's copy carries only in-frame clones and drops some. This sample has some 130,000 clones; roughly 90% occur once, and the top ten carry less than 1.5%. Sequenced sample: PBMCs. The receptor source for this set is a man aged 30 to 45 in good health and CMV-seronegative.

The sample holds many counts of this clone. This chain links TRBV7-6 with TRBJ1-1; D unresolved. Germline V lookup: CDR1 SGHVS, CDR2 FNYEAQ. The CDR3 covers 15 residues. The V end was cut by 5 bases, the J end by 0 bases, with 13 bases between. The CDR3 reads CASSTTTEMNTEAFF. The CDR3 nucleotides read TGTGCCAGCAGCACCACCACAGAGATGAACACTGAAGCTTTCTTT.

The DNA for the CDR3 is TGTGCCAGCATGGAGGGTTGGACTGAAGCTTTCTTT. Amino acids: CASMEGWTEAFF. The rearrangement links TRBV2 to TRBJ1-1; the D is unclear. V lost 7 bases and J lost 5, with 11 bases in between. The CDR3 loop spans 12 amino acids. The V gene's germline CDR1 is SNHLY and CDR2 FYNNEI.

In regard to this clone: This same CDR3 is encoded by further DNA sequences in the sample. The rearrangement uses TRBV7-2 and TRBJ2-7; D uncertain. This CDR3 has 12 amino acids. Trimming shortened V by 2 bases and J by 4 bases, and 6 bases separated the two germline ends. Germline V gene sequence: CDR1 SGHTA, CDR2 FQGNSA. The CDR3 bases are TGTGCCAGCAGCTTAACTGGTTACGAGCAGTACTTC. The encoded protein is CASSLTGYEQYF.

This clone was seen more than once but under ten times. This sequence joins TRBV6-4 and TRBJ2-1, with a tentative D call TRBD2 (7 bases). In germline, CDR1 is MRHNA, CDR2 SNTAGT. V was pared by 3 bases and J by 2 bases, with 11 bases between. CDR3 length: 15 residues. The CDR3 sequence: CASSEGAGAYNEQFF. CDR3 bases: TGTGCCAGCAGTGAGGGGGCGGGAGCCTACAATGAGCAGTTCTTC.

The DNA of the CDR3 is TGTGCCAGCAGTTACCCTACTGGAAACACCATATATTTT. Protein product: CASSYPTGNTIYF. The chain combines TRBV6-5 with TRBJ1-3; D gene uncertain. CDR3 length equals 13 residues. V was shortened by 2 bases and J by 2 bases, with 4 bases between the two germline ends. Per germline, CDR1 MNHEY and CDR2 SVGAGI.

The chain employs TRBV19 and TRBJ1-4; 8 bases are a match to TRBD1. Germline-derived CDR1 and CDR2 are LNHDA and SQIVND (reference sequence). Trimming took 7 bases from V and 3 from J; bases not matched to a gene: 7. This CDR3 spans 15 amino acids. CDR3 residues: CASNRQGASNEKLFF. The CDR3 DNA sequence: TGTGCCAGTAATCGGCAGGGGGCGTCTAATGAAAAACTGTTTTTT.

The CDR3 bases are TGTGCCTCCAAGCAGGACATCTACAATGAGCAGTTCTTC. Encoded protein: CASKQDIYNEQFF. The chain has TRBV7-9 and TRBJ2-1, with D perhaps TRBD1 (5 bases). Trimming removed 11 bases from V and 3 bases from J, with 14 bases in between. This CDR3 contains 13 residues. From germline, CDR1 is SEHNR and CDR2 FQNEAQ (reference sequence).

The J gene is TRBJ2-7, the V gene TRBV28; D may be TRBD1 (5 bases). The germline V and J ends were trimmed by 2 bases and 6 bases, with 8 bases remaining between them. This CDR3 contains 12 residues. CDR1 is MDHEN and CDR2 is SYDVKM in the germline V gene. The CDR3 DNA is TGTGCCAGCAGTTTACCAAGGGGCGAGCAGTACTTC. This codes for CASSLPRGEQYF.

A single count supports this clone. This chain uses TRBV15 with TRBJ1-6, with 7 bases that match TRBD1. Per the germline V gene, CDR1 is LNHNV and CDR2 is YYDKDF (reference sequence). The CDR3 runs 14 residues. The junction had 4 bases not matched to a gene; V was cut back by 5 bases and J by 6 bases. CDR3 region: CATSDRDSNSPLHF. The CDR3 nucleotides are TGTGCCACCAGCGACCGGGACAGTAATTCACCCCTCCACTTT. Together with reference TRBV15 and TRBJ1-6, the CDR3 gives the full variable domain: DAMVIQNPRYQVTQFGKPVTLSCSQTLNHNVMYWYQQKSSQAPKLLFHYYDKDFNNEADTPDNFQSRRPNTSFCFLDIRSPGLGDTAMYLCATSDRDSNSPLHFGNGTRLTVT.